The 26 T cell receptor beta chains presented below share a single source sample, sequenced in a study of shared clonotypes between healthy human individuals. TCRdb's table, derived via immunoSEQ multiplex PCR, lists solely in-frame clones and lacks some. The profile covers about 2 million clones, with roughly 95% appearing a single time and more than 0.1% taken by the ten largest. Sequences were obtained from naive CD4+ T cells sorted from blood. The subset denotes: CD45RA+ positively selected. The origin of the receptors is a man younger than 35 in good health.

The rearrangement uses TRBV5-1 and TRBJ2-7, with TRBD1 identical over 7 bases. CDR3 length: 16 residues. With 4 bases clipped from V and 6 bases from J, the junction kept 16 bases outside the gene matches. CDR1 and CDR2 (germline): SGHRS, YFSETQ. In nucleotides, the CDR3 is TGCGCCAGCAGCCTTGAGTGGGGACAGACGATCCTCGAGCAGTACTTC. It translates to CASSLEWGQTILEQYF.

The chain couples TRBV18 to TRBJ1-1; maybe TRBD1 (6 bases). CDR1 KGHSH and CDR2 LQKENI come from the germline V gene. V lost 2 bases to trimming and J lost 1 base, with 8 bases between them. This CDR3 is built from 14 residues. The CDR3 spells CASSPTGKNTEAFF. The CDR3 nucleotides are TGTGCCAGCTCACCAACAGGGAAGAACACTGAAGCTTTCTTT.

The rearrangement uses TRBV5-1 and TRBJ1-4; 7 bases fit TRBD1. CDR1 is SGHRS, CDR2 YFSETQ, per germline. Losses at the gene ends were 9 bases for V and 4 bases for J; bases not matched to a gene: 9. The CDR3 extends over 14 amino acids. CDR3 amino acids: CATGPGQFNEKLFF. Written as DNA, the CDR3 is TGCGCCACCGGACCGGGACAGTTTAATGAAAAACTGTTTTTT.

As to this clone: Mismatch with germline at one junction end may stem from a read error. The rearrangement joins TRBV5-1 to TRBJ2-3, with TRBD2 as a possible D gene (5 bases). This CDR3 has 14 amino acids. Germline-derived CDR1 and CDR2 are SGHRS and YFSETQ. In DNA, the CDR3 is TGCGCCAGCAACTTGGGAGCTCTCACAGATACGCAGTATTTT. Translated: CASNLGALTDTQYF. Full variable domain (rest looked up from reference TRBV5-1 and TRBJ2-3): KAGVTQTPRYLIKTRGQQVTLSCSPISGHRSVSWYQQTPGQGLQFLFEYFSETQRNKGNFPGRFSGRQFSNSRSEMNVSTLELGDSALYLCASNLGALTDTQYFGPGTRLTVL.

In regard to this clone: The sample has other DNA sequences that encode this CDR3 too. The CDR3 loop is CASSLERAEETQYF. As DNA, the CDR3 is TGCGCCAGCAGCTTGGAGAGGGCGGAAGAGACCCAGTACTTC. V and J are TRBV5-1 and TRBJ2-5, with a possible D match to TRBD2 (5 bases). Germline values: CDR1 SGHRS, CDR2 YFSETQ. V lost 0 bases to trimming and J lost 3 bases, with 9 bases between them. The CDR3 is 14 residues long.

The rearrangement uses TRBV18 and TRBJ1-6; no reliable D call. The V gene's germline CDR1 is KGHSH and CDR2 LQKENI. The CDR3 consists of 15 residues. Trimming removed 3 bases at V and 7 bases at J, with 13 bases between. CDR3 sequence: CASSPLVGQNSPLHF. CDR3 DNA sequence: TGTGCCAGCTCACCCCTAGTAGGCCAGAATTCACCCCTCCACTTT.

The CDR3 is CASRANVGYTEAFF. The CDR3 nucleotides are TGTGCCAGTAGGGCAAACGTGGGTTACACTGAAGCTTTCTTT. V gene TRBV19 combines with J gene TRBJ1-1, with unresolved D. Germline V CDR1 and CDR2: LNHDA, SQIVND (reference sequence). The V and J ends lost 6 bases and 3 bases respectively, with 14 bases between them. This CDR3 is built from 14 residues.

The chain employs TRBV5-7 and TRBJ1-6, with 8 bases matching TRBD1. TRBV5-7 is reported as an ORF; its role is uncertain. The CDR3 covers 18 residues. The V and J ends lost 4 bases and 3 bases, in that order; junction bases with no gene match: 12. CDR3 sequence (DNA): TGTGCCAGCAGCGTTCCTCGGACAGGGTGGGTCTATAATTCACCCCTCCACTTT. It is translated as CASSVPRTGWVYNSPLHF.

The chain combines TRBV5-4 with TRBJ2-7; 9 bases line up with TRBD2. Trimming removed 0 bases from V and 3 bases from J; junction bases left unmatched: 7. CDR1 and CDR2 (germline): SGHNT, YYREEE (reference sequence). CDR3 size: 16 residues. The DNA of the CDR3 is TGTGCCAGCAGCTTGGAAGCGGGAGGCCGTTACTACGAGCAGTACTTC. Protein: CASSLEAGGRYYEQYF.

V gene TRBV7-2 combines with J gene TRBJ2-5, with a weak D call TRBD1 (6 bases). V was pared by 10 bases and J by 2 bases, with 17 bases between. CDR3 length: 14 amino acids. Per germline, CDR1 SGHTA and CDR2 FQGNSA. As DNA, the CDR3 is TGTGCCACTTCCAGGGGTCGGTGGCAAGAGACCCAGTACTTC. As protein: CATSRGRWQETQYF.

The CDR3 reads CASSSSTGNYGYTF. The CDR3 DNA follows: TGTGCCAGCTCGTCCTCAACGGGGAACTATGGCTACACCTTC. This rearrangement joins TRBV18 to TRBJ1-2; D remains unclear. This CDR3 region has 14 residues. Trimming left V 6 bases short and J 2 bases short, with 13 bases between. The germline gives CDR1 KGHSH, CDR2 LQKENI.

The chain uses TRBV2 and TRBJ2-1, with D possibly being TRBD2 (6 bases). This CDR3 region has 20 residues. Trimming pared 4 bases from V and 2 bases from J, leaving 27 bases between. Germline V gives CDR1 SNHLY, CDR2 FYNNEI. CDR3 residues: CASSGNKNGKTGAPYNEQFF. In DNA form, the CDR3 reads TGTGCCAGCAGTGGGAATAAGAACGGGAAGACGGGAGCGCCCTACAATGAGCAGTTCTTC.

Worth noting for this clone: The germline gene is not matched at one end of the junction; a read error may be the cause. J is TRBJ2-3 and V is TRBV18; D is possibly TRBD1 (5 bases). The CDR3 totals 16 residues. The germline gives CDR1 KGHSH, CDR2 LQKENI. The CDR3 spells CASSPPSSLPTDTRYF. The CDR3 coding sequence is TGTGCCAGCTCACCACCGTCATCACTTCCGACAGATACGCGGTATTTT.

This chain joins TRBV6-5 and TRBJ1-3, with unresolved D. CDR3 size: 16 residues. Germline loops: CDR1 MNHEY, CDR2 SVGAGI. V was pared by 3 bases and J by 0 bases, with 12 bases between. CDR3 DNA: TGTGCCAGCAGTTATTCTAGGGCCAGCTCTGGAAACACCATATATTTT. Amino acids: CASSYSRASSGNTIYF.

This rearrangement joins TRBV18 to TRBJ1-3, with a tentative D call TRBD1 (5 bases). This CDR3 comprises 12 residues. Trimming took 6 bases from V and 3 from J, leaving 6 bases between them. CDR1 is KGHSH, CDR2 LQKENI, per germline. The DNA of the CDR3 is TGTGCCAGCTCGACAGTTGGAAACACCATATATTTT. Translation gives CASSTVGNTIYF.

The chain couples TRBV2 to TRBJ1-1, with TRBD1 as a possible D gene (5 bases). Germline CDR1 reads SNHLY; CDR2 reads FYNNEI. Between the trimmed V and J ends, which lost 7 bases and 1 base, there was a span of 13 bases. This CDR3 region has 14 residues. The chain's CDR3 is CASMGEARNTEAFF. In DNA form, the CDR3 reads TGTGCCAGCATGGGGGAAGCCAGGAACACTGAAGCTTTCTTT.

In DNA, the CDR3 is TGTGCCAGCAGTGTGATAGCGGGGACAGGGCGGACAGATACGCAGTATTTT. This sequence encodes CASSVIAGTGRTDTQYF. The chain joins TRBV11-2 to TRBJ2-3; possible D gene TRBD1, 9 bases. The CDR3 extends over 17 amino acids. V lost 6 bases to trimming and J lost 3 bases, with 22 bases between them. The germline gives CDR1 SGHAT, CDR2 FQNNGV. The variable domain in full, with the rest retrieved from reference TRBV11-2 and TRBJ2-3, is EAGVAQSPRYKIIEKRQSVAFWCNPISGHATLYWYQQILGQGPKLLIQFQNNGVVDDSQLPKDRFSAERLKGVDSTLKIQPAKLEDSAVYLCASSVIAGTGRTDTQYFGPGTRLTVL.

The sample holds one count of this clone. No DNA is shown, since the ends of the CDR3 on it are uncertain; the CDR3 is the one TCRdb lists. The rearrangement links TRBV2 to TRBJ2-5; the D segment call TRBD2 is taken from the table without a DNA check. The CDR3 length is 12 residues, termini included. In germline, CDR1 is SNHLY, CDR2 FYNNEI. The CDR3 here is CASSERVAGGNF.

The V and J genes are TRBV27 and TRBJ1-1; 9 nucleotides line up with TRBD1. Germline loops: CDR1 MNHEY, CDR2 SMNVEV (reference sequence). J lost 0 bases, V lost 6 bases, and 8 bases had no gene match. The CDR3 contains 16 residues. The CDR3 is CASRPGQGNMNTEAFF. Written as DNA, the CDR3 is TGTGCCAGCAGGCCTGGACAGGGGAACATGAACACTGAAGCTTTCTTT.

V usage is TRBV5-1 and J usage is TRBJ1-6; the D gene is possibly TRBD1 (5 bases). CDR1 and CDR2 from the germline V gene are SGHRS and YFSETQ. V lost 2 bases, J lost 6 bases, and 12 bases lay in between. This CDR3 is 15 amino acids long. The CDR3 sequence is CASSLGSQANSPLHF. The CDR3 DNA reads TGCGCCAGCAGCTTAGGCTCACAGGCTAATTCACCCCTCCACTTT.

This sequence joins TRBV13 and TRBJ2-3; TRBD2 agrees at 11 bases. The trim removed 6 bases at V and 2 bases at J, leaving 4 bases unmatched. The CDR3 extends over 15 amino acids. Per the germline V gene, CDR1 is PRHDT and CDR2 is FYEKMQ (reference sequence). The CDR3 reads CASSTSGGPTDTQYF. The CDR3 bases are TGTGCCAGCAGTACTAGCGGGGGCCCCACAGATACGCAGTATTTT.

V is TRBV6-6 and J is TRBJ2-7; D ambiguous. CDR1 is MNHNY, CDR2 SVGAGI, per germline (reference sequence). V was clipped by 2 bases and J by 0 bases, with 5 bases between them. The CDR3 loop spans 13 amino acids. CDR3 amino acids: CASSYELSYEQYF. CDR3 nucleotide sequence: TGTGCCAGCAGTTACGAACTCTCCTACGAGCAGTACTTC.

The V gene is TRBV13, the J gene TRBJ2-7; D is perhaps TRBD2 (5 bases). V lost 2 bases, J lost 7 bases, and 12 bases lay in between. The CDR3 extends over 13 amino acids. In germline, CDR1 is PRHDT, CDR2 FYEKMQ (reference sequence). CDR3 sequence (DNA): TGTGCCAGCAGCTTATCAGCGGCGCTTGAGCAGTACTTC. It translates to CASSLSAALEQYF.

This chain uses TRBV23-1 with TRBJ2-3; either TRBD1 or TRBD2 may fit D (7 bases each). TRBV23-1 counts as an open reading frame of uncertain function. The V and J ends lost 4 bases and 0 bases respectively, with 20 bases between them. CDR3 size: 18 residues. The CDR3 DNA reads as TGCGCCAGCAGTCGGGAAGGGAGGGGGCCCTTTAGCACAGATACGCAGTATTTT. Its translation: CASSREGRGPFSTDTQYF.

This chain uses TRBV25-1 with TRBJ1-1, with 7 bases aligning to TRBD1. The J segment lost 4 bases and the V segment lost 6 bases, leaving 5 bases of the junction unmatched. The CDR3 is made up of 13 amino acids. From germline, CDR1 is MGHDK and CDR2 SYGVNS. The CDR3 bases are TGTGCCAGCAGAGACAGGGCGGGCACTGAAGCTTTCTTT. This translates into CASRDRAGTEAFF.

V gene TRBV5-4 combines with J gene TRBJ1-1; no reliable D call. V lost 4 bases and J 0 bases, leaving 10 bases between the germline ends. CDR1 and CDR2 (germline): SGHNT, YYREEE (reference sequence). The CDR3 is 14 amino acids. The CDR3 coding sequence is TGTGCCAGCAGCCGGACGGCATTGAACACTGAAGCTTTCTTT. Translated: CASSRTALNTEAFF.